The 10 T cell receptor beta chains in this list originate from one sample, sequenced in a study of T cell responses to AZD1222 COVID-19 vaccine. The repertoire was sequenced with immunoSEQ multiplex PCR; TCRdb's copy has only in-frame clones and lacks some. The table shows around 100,000 clones, with about 85% occurring only once. Here the sequenced sample was peripheral blood, taken 28 days after the second AZD1222 dose. The origin of the receptors is an adult who received the AZD1222 COVID-19 vaccine.

This CDR3 reads CASSPQGTANQPQHF. The CDR3 DNA sequence: TGTGCCAGCAGCCCGCAGGGAACGGCCAATCAGCCCCAGCATTTT. The V call is TRBV7-2, the J call TRBJ1-5; the D gene is possibly TRBD1 (5 bases). V was clipped by 5 bases and J by 3 bases, with 14 bases between them. Germline CDR1 reads SGHTA; CDR2 reads FQGNSA. The CDR3 is 15 amino acids.

V gene TRBV2 combines with J gene TRBJ1-2; D might be TRBD1 (5 bases). The V and J ends lost 4 bases and 0 bases respectively, with 9 bases between them. The CDR3 totals 14 residues. Germline loops: CDR1 SNHLY, CDR2 FYNNEI. The CDR3 loop reads CASSVTGTNYGYTF. The CDR3, as DNA: TGTGCCAGCAGTGTAACAGGCACTAACTATGGCTACACCTTC.

The chain is built from TRBV30 and TRBJ1-4, with TRBD1 identical over 7 bases. J gave up 4 bases and V 1 base, and 3 bases lay outside the gene matches. The CDR3 extends over 14 amino acids. CDR1 is GTSNPN and CDR2 is SVGIG in the germline V gene (reference sequence). CDR3 loop: CAWSDRGYNEKLFF. CDR3 in DNA: TGTGCCTGGAGTGACAGGGGTTATAATGAAAAACTGTTTTTT. Full variable domain (remainder filled in from reference TRBV30 and TRBJ1-4): SQTIHQWPATLVQPVGSPLSLECTVEGTSNPNLYWYRQAAGRGLQLLFYSVGIGQISSEVPQNLSASRPQDRQFILSSKKLLLSDSGFYLCAWSDRGYNEKLFFGSGTQLSVL.

The V gene is TRBV28, the J gene TRBJ1-1; D is undetermined. The CDR3 extends over 14 amino acids. The V end lost 5 bases, the J end lost 4 bases, and 14 bases lay between the germline ends. CDR1 and CDR2 (germline): MDHEN, SYDVKM. The CDR3 protein is CASSPHSRGTEAFF. The CDR3 DNA sequence: TGTGCCAGCAGTCCTCACTCCAGAGGCACTGAAGCTTTCTTT. The full variable domain, rest sourced from reference TRBV28 and TRBJ1-1, is DVKVTQSSRYLVKRTGEKVFLECVQDMDHENMFWYRQDPGLGLRLIYFSYDVKMKEKGDIPEGYSVSREKKERFSLILESASTNQTSMYLCASSPHSRGTEAFFGQGTRLTVV.

The chain is built from TRBV4-1 and TRBJ2-2; perhaps TRBD1 as D (6 bases). Trimming stripped 6 bases from V and 1 base from J, with 12 bases between. This CDR3 has 15 residues. CDR1 is MGHRA and CDR2 is YSYEKL in the germline V gene. CDR3 nucleotide sequence: TGCGCCAGCAGGAGCAGGGGAGAGAACACCGGGGAGCTGTTTTTT. Protein: CASRSRGENTGELFF.

The J gene is TRBJ2-1, the V gene TRBV6-1, with 10 positions matching TRBD2. Looked up from germline, CDR1 is MNHNS and CDR2 is SASEGT. V was clipped by 4 bases and J by 9 bases; unmatched bases: 6. The CDR3 has 14 residues. CDR3 sequence reads: CASSAAGGPIEQFF. The CDR3 region has the DNA TGTGCCAGCAGTGCAGCGGGAGGGCCTATTGAGCAGTTCTTC.

This chain connects TRBV28 to TRBJ1-2, with 7 bases lining up with TRBD1. This CDR3 spans 14 amino acids. Looked up from germline, CDR1 is MDHEN and CDR2 is SYDVKM. Germline trimming cut 8 bases from V and 3 bases from J; bases unmatched to any gene: 9. The CDR3 DNA follows: TGTGCCAGCTCGCTCAGGGGGTTCTACTATGGCTACACCTTC. It codes for CASSLRGFYYGYTF.

The chain is built from TRBV6-5 and TRBJ1-2, with 7 positions matching TRBD1. The J segment lost 2 bases and the V segment lost 5 bases, leaving 8 bases of the junction unmatched. In germline, CDR1 is MNHEY, CDR2 SVGAGI. CDR3 length: 15 residues. The CDR3 DNA reads TGTGCCAGCAGTCCATTACCGACAGGGAACTATGGCTACACCTTC. Protein product: CASSPLPTGNYGYTF.

The chain combines TRBV18 with TRBJ2-1; 10 bases are a match to TRBD2. This CDR3 has 16 amino acids. The V segment lost 4 bases and the J segment 0 bases; nucleotides outside the gene matches: 3. The germline V gene encodes CDR1 KGHSH and CDR2 LQKENI. The CDR3 region is CASSRLAGTSYNEQFF. The CDR3 DNA follows: TGTGCCAGCTCACGACTAGCGGGCACCTCCTACAATGAGCAGTTCTTC. The whole variable domain, remainder taken from reference TRBV18 and TRBJ2-1, is NAGVMQNPRHLVRRRGQEARLRCSPMKGHSHVYWYRQLPEEGLKFMVYLQKENIIDESGMPKERFSAEFPKEGPSILRIQQVVRGDSAAYFCASSRLAGTSYNEQFFGPGTRLTVL.

The rearrangement uses TRBV12-3 or TRBV12-4 and TRBJ2-7; 9 nucleotides line up with TRBD2. CDR3 length equals 13 residues. V shed 8 bases and J 8 bases; nucleotides not matched to a gene: 10. CDR3 region: CASYLAGDFKQYF. CDR3 coding DNA: TGTGCCAGCTACTTAGCGGGAGATTTCAAGCAGTACTTC.